The 27 T cell receptor beta chains given below trace back to one sample, sequenced in a study of memory CD8 T cells in hepatitis C reinfection (dated by TCRdb to the late 2010s). The label giving this sample's time point can be read as: peak reinfection, 3 to 8 weeks after reinfection detection. The sorted cells were sequenced directly ex vivo, without any in vitro expansion ahead of TCR sequencing. The library was obtained by the immunoSEQ multiplex PCR assay. TCRdb took this table from immuneACCESS and kept in-frame rearrangements with V and J called. Such tables lack part of the clones; where checked against another copy, unresolved V genes explain under half of the gap, and the rest is unexplained. The sample table records fewer than 50,000 clones; roughly 90% of these occur just once. About 1.3% of the sample comes from the top ten. Sequenced: naive CD8+ T cells sorted from blood. Reading the label with the study, this specimen's cell subset or site is: total naive CD8+CD45RO- T cells. The receptors here all came from a man younger than 35 with hepatitis C virus infection.

The V call is TRBV7-2, the J call TRBJ2-3; 9 bases fit TRBD2. Germline loops: CDR1 SGHTA, CDR2 FQGNSA. Trimming cost V 3 bases and J 4 bases; bases outside gene matches: 5. This CDR3 spans 15 amino acids. The CDR3 here is CASSLIAGEPDTQYF. CDR3 DNA sequence: TGTGCCAGCAGCTTGATAGCGGGAGAGCCAGATACGCAGTATTTT.

The chain carries TRBV15 and TRBJ1-1; 7 nucleotides match TRBD1. The V segment lost 0 bases and the J segment 0 bases; nucleotides outside the gene matches: 7. Germline V lookup: CDR1 LNHNV, CDR2 YYDKDF (reference sequence). The CDR3 loop spans 17 amino acids. This CDR3 is CATSRDTGQNLNTEAFF. The CDR3 DNA follows: TGTGCCACCAGCAGAGATACGGGACAGAACTTGAACACTGAAGCTTTCTTT.

The rearrangement uses TRBV15 and TRBJ1-1; TRBD1 agrees at 11 bases. V lost 8 bases to trimming and J lost 3 bases; unmatched junction nucleotides: 2. The CDR3 has 13 residues. Germline CDR1 LNHNV, CDR2 YYDKDF (reference sequence). The CDR3 nucleotides are TGTGCCACCGGGGACAGGGGGGACACTGAAGCTTTCTTT. Translating it yields CATGDRGDTEAFF.

The chain employs TRBV28 and TRBJ1-1; 9 bases line up with TRBD1. CDR1 is MDHEN and CDR2 is SYDVKM in the germline V gene. CDR3 length: 15 amino acids. V shed 5 bases, J shed 5 bases, and the junction held 9 bases outside the gene matches. For the CDR3, the DNA is TGTGCCAGCAGTATCACAGGGGGCGCCGAGACTGAAGCTTTCTTT. Translating gives CASSITGGAETEAFF.

The chain combines TRBV14 with TRBJ2-7, with a possible D match to TRBD1 (5 bases). Per the germline V gene, CDR1 is SGHDN and CDR2 is FVKESK. This CDR3 comprises 13 residues. V was clipped by 4 bases and J by 3 bases, with 10 bases between them. This chain's CDR3 is CASSPFQGYEQYF. Written as DNA, the CDR3 is TGTGCCAGCAGCCCGTTTCAGGGCTACGAGCAGTACTTC. The full variable domain, with the rest looked up from reference TRBV14 and TRBJ2-7, is EAGVTQFPSHSVIEKGQTVTLRCDPISGHDNLYWYRRVMGKEIKFLLHFVKESKQDESGMPNNRFLAERTGGTYSTLKVQPAELEDSGVYFCASSPFQGYEQYFGPGTRLTVT.

The gene calls are TRBV7-8 and TRBJ1-3, with TRBD1 identical over 9 bases. Germline CDR1 SGHVS, CDR2 FQNEAQ. CDR3 size: 16 residues. The ends lost 5 bases at V and 6 bases at J; junction bases unmatched: 11. The CDR3 spells CASSVPGTGFENTIYF. As DNA, the CDR3 is TGTGCCAGCAGCGTCCCCGGGACAGGGTTTGAAAACACCATATATTTT.

With regard to this clone: The junction departs from germline at one end; a sequencing error may be responsible. CDR3 sequence: CASSQDREVSSYNEQLF. CDR3 sequence (DNA): TGCGCCAGCAGCCAAGATAGGGAGGTAAGCTCCTACAATGAGCAGCTCTTC. This chain joins TRBV4-1 and TRBJ2-1; TRBD2 might be the D (6 bases). CDR1 and CDR2 from the germline V gene are MGHRA and YSYEKL. This CDR3 has 17 residues.

The chain has TRBV5-6 and TRBJ1-4, with D perhaps TRBD1 (6 bases). The V end was cut by 3 bases, the J end by 4 bases, with 10 bases between. The CDR3 consists of 14 residues. Germline CDR1 and CDR2: SGHDT and YYEEEE. The CDR3 reads CASSSGHNNEKLFF. Here the CDR3 DNA reads TGTGCCAGCAGCTCGGGACATAATAATGAAAAACTGTTTTTT.

The V call is TRBV6-6, the J call TRBJ1-6; tentatively, D is TRBD1 (6 bases). V was shortened by 4 bases and J by 7 bases, with 8 bases between the two germline ends. Germline lookup yields CDR1 MNHNY and CDR2 SVGAGI (reference sequence). This CDR3 is built from 13 residues. This CDR3 reads CASSSTGNSPLHF. In DNA form, the CDR3 reads TGTGCCAGCAGTTCTACAGGGAATTCACCCCTCCACTTT.

This chain joins TRBV15 and TRBJ2-1; tentative D call: TRBD2 (5 bases). V was trimmed by 5 bases and J by 8 bases, leaving 19 bases between them. Per germline, CDR1 LNHNV and CDR2 YYDKDF (reference sequence). This CDR3 is 15 amino acids long. The CDR3 nucleotides are TGTGCCACCAGCGGGTCCGAGGGAGAGGGCTATGAGCAGTTCTTC. It translates to CATSGSEGEGYEQFF.

CDR3 in DNA: TGTGCCAGCAGTGCACAGGGGGATCAGCCCCAGCATTTT. This gives the protein CASSAQGDQPQHF. V is TRBV2 and J is TRBJ1-5, with 8 nucleotides matching TRBD1. Germline CDR1 and CDR2: SNHLY and FYNNEI. The CDR3 contains 13 residues. With 4 bases clipped from V and 5 bases from J, the junction kept 1 base outside the gene matches.

This clone was seen just once. V and J are TRBV27 and TRBJ2-7; TRBD1 is a possible D gene (5 bases). The V gene's germline CDR1 is MNHEY and CDR2 SMNVEV (reference sequence). V was shortened by 5 bases and J by 0 bases, with 20 bases between the two germline ends. The length of the CDR3 is 17 residues. The CDR3 sequence: CASSANFGADLSYEQYF. In DNA form, the CDR3 reads TGTGCCAGCAGTGCCAACTTTGGGGCGGACCTCTCCTACGAGCAGTACTTC.

CDR3 nucleotide sequence: TGTGCCAGTAGGACAGGGGGAAAGCCCCAGCATTTT. Encoded protein: CASRTGGKPQHF. The chain uses TRBV19 and TRBJ1-5, with 9 bases matching TRBD1. The germline V gene has CDR1 LNHDA and CDR2 SQIVND (reference sequence). The junction had 2 bases not matched to a gene; V was cut back by 6 bases and J by 8 bases. This CDR3 has 12 residues. The entire variable domain, with the rest obtained from reference TRBV19 and TRBJ1-5, is as follows: DGGITQSPKYLFRKEGQNVTLSCEQNLNHDAMYWYRQDPGQGLRLIYYSQIVNDFQKGDIAEGYSVSREKKESFPLTVTSAQKNPTAFYLCASRTGGKPQHFGDGTRLSIL.

The chain is built from TRBV27 and TRBJ2-5; tentative D call: TRBD1 (6 bases). Germline values: CDR1 MNHEY, CDR2 SMNVEV (reference sequence). The CDR3 sequence is 13 residues long. Deletions cut 6 bases from V and 4 bases from J, with 12 bases between. The CDR3 nucleotides read TGTGCCAGCAGCCCCCTAGGGGGAGAGACCCAGTACTTC. This sequence encodes CASSPLGGETQYF.

This clone was counted between two and nine times. The chain employs TRBV4-1 and TRBJ1-2; a weak D match, TRBD1 (5 bases). CDR3 length equals 14 residues. CDR1 MGHRA and CDR2 YSYEKL come from the germline V gene. V was cut by 0 bases and J by 2 bases, with 7 bases left in between. CDR3 in amino acids: CASSQERQNYGYTF. The CDR3 region has the DNA TGCGCCAGCAGCCAAGAGAGACAGAACTATGGCTACACCTTC.

V gene TRBV28 combines with J gene TRBJ2-5; D is unclear. The V end lost 4 bases, the J end lost 5 bases, and 11 bases lay between the germline ends. The CDR3 loop spans 13 amino acids. Germline V gives CDR1 MDHEN, CDR2 SYDVKM. CDR3 protein: CASSSSSRETQYF. The CDR3 region has the DNA TGTGCCAGCAGTTCAAGCTCCCGTGAGACCCAGTACTTC.

The chain carries TRBV5-1 and TRBJ2-5, with D perhaps matching TRBD1 (7 bases). Trimming left V 3 bases short and J 2 bases short, with 14 bases between. Germline lookup yields CDR1 SGHRS and CDR2 YFSETQ. This CDR3 has 15 amino acids. The CDR3, as DNA: TGCGCCAGCAGCTCGGGGGAGACAGGGCAAGAGACCCAGTACTTC. This gives the protein CASSSGETGQETQYF.

V and J are TRBV27 and TRBJ2-1; the match to TRBD1 covers 7 bases. V was pared by 5 bases and J by 7 bases, with 8 bases of the junction left unmatched. The germline V gene has CDR1 MNHEY and CDR2 SMNVEV (reference sequence). The CDR3 is 14 residues long. As DNA, the CDR3 is TGTGCCAGCAGTCCGACGGACAGGTTAAATGAGCAGTTCTTC. This gives the protein CASSPTDRLNEQFF.

V and J are TRBV29-1 and TRBJ2-5, with 7 positions matching TRBD1. Germline assignment: CDR1 SQVTM and CDR2 ANQGSEA. The CDR3 covers 14 residues. V lost 1 base to trimming and J lost 5 bases; unmatched junction nucleotides: 7. CDR3 in amino acids: CSVEVPGRGETQYF. The CDR3 DNA reads as TGCAGCGTTGAAGTTCCGGGCAGGGGGGAGACCCAGTACTTC. Combining the CDR3 with reference TRBV29-1 and TRBJ2-5 gives the whole variable domain SAVISQKPSRDICQRGTSLTIQCQVDSQVTMMFWYRQQPGQSLTLIATANQGSEATYESGFVIDKFPISRPNLTFSTLTVSNMSPEDSSIYLCSVEVPGRGETQYFGPGTRLLVL.

This clone was recorded a few times. This chain uses TRBV2 with TRBJ2-7; 10 bases line up with TRBD1. The CDR3 consists of 13 residues. V was pared by 6 bases and J by 3 bases, with 2 bases of the junction left unmatched. Germline assignment: CDR1 SNHLY and CDR2 FYNNEI. CDR3 in DNA: TGTGCCAGCAGGGGGACAGGGGACTACGAGCAGTACTTC. It encodes CASRGTGDYEQYF.

This chain connects TRBV6-1 to TRBJ2-1; 7 positions agree with TRBD2. V lost 3 bases and J lost 0; bases outside the gene matches: 8. Germline lookup yields CDR1 MNHNS and CDR2 SASEGT. The CDR3 spans 17 residues. This chain's CDR3 is CASSEWLGGSSYNEQFF. The DNA for the CDR3 is TGTGCCAGCAGTGAGTGGTTAGGCGGGAGCTCCTACAATGAGCAGTTCTTC.

The chain uses TRBV6-1 and TRBJ2-7; 11 nucleotides line up with TRBD2. The trim removed 3 bases at V and 4 bases at J, leaving 5 bases unmatched. The CDR3 has 15 residues. Germline CDR1 is MNHNS and CDR2 is SASEGT. The CDR3 coding sequence is TGTGCCAGCAGTGATTATTCTAGCGGGGGGTACGAGCAGTACGTC. This encodes CASSDYSSGGYEQYV.

The genes are TRBV5-4 and TRBJ1-5, with a tentative D call TRBD1 (5 bases). The CDR3 consists of 15 residues. CDR1 and CDR2 from the germline V gene are SGHNT and YYREEE (reference sequence). Between the trimmed V and J ends, which lost 1 base and 2 bases, there was a span of 10 bases. The CDR3 sequence is CASSLSPGGNQPQHF. Written as DNA, the CDR3 is TGTGCCAGCAGCTTGAGTCCGGGGGGCAATCAGCCCCAGCATTTT.

V is TRBV27 and J is TRBJ1-1; D possibly corresponds to TRBD1 (5 bases). CDR3 size: 11 residues. Per the germline V gene, CDR1 is MNHEY and CDR2 is SMNVEV (reference sequence). The V gene lost 6 bases and the J gene lost 11 bases, with 13 bases spanning the gap. CDR3 amino acids: CASRTGTTAFF. CDR3 nucleotide sequence: TGTGCCAGCAGAACCGGGACTACGGCTTTCTTT.

The chain uses TRBV27 and TRBJ1-6; D perhaps matches TRBD1 (6 bases). The length of the CDR3 is 14 residues. V dropped 3 bases and J dropped 9 bases, with 12 bases sitting between them. CDR1 and CDR2 from the germline V gene are MNHEY and SMNVEV (reference sequence). CDR3 amino acids: CASSFGGASSPLHF. As DNA, the CDR3 is TGTGCCAGCAGTTTTGGGGGCGCGTCTTCACCCCTCCACTTT.

This chain uses TRBV14 with TRBJ1-1; 9 bases agree with TRBD1. Trimming cost V 6 bases and J 4 bases; bases outside gene matches: 3. This CDR3 contains 13 residues. The germline V gene has CDR1 SGHDN and CDR2 FVKESK. For the CDR3, the DNA is TGTGCCAGCAGACTGACAGGGGGCACTGAAGCTTTCTTT. This gives the protein CASRLTGGTEAFF.

V usage is TRBV19 and J usage is TRBJ1-5, with TRBD1 matching over 11 bases. Germline V gives CDR1 LNHDA, CDR2 SQIVND (reference sequence). V dropped 6 bases and J dropped 4; count of bases not matched to a gene: 5. The CDR3 spans 15 residues. In DNA form, the CDR3 reads TGTGCCAGTAGAGGCGGACAGGGGGCTAATCAGCCCCAGCATTTT. As protein: CASRGGQGANQPQHF. Together with reference TRBV19 and TRBJ1-5, the CDR3 gives the full variable domain: DGGITQSPKYLFRKEGQNVTLSCEQNLNHDAMYWYRQDPGQGLRLIYYSQIVNDFQKGDIAEGYSVSREKKESFPLTVTSAQKNPTAFYLCASRGGQGANQPQHFGDGTRLSIL.